This TCR beta chain was observed in a study of cytomegalovirus exposure and HLA in healthy donors. The PCR employed 60 Vbeta primers together with 13 Jbeta primers. TCRdb's copy holds only in-frame clones and misses some; the assay was immunoSEQ multiplex PCR. The profile shows 150,000 to 250,000 clones, 70% to 85% of them singletons. Note on this clone: No antigen is known for it.

Study-wide results and limits: As confirmed in vitro, a few CMV-associated chains were specific for CMV antigens. V- and J-gene trimming in TCR beta was tied to a missense DCLRE1C variant by an analysis performed later. Exclusion applied to some V segments, including TRBV6-2 and TRBV6-3, as they were indistinguishable. A later analysis reportedly identified an Asian-associated ancestry cluster as carrying fewer N-insertions than the approximately 670-donor mean.

Per germline, CDR1 SGDLS and CDR2 YYNGEE. V lost 1 base and J lost 5; bases outside the gene matches: 5. The CDR3 sequence is 16 residues long. Sample: PBMCs. This chain uses TRBV9 with TRBJ2-1; 11 bases agree with TRBD2. This TCR was recovered from a boy younger than 10 in good health and CMV-seronegative. CDR3 bases: TGTGCCAGCAGCGTACCCGGGACTAGCGGAGACAATGAGCAGTTCTTC. Its translation: CASSVPGTSGDNEQFF.